This TCR beta chain emerged from a study of graft-versus-host responses after intestinal transplantation. Whole-study context: All recipients were transplanted with multivisceral, liver-intestinal, or isolated intestinal grafts. Every recipient had anti-thymocyte globulin induction and around three years of tacrolimus plus steroids. Overall study results and limits: Detection of GvH clones occurred in recipient marrow, and some had their first appearance in ileum or blood. Allograft clonal ratios (graft-versus-host to host-versus-graft) were high in patients who had graft-donor T cell macrochimerism.

Concerning this clone itself: Its specificity is not known.

This CDR3 comprises 13 residues. V lost 2 bases and J 1 base, leaving 5 bases between the germline ends. Germline values: CDR1 SGHRS, CDR2 YFSETQ. Assay used: immunoSEQ multiplex PCR; TCRdb lists only in-frame clones, some missing. The repertoire holds tens of thousands of clones, with approximately 87% as singletons. This specimen consisted of unstimulated CD4+ T cells sorted from spleen or lymph node cells, obtained before intestinal transplant. The chain links TRBV5-1 to TRBJ2-3, with D unclear. The receptor's source is a human donor who received an intestinal transplant. This CDR3 is CASSFGRTDTQYF. CDR3 DNA sequence: TGCGCCAGCAGCTTCGGTCGCACAGATACGCAGTATTTT.